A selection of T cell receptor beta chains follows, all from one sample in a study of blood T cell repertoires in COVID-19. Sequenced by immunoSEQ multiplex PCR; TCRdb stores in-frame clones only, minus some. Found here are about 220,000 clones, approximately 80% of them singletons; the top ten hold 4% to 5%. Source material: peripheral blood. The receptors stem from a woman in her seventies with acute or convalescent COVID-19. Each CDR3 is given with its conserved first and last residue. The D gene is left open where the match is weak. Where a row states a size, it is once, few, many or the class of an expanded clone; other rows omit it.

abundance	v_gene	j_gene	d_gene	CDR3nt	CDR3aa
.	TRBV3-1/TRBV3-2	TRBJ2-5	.	TGTGCCAGCAGCCACATCGGACAGCAAGAGACCCAGTACTTC	CASSHIGQQETQYF
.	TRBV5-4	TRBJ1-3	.	TGTGCCAGCAGCTCCCAGGGGACGGGAAACACCATATATTTT	CASSSQGTGNTIYF
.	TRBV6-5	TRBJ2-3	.	TGTGCCAGCAGTTATTGGACAGGCACAGATACGCAGTATTTT	CASSYWTGTDTQYF
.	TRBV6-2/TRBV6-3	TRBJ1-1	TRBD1	TGTGCCAGCAGTTACCGCCGGGACAGCATACTGAACACTGAAGCTTTCTTT	CASSYRRDSILNTEAFF
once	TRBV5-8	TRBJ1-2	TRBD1	TGTGCCAGCAGCTTATCAGGGGGCCACTATGGCTACACCTTC	CASSLSGGHYGYTF
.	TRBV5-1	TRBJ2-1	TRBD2	TGCGCCAGCAGCTCTGTAGCGGGGATGTACAATGAGCAGTTCTTC	CASSSVAGMYNEQFF
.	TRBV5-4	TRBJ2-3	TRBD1	TGTGCCAGCAGAAGGTGGACAGGGGTGAAAGATACGCAGTATTTT	CASRRWTGVKDTQYF
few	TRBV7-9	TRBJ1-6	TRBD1	TGTGCCAGCAGCCCCCCGACAGGGGGATCACCCCTCCACTTT	CASSPPTGGSPLHF
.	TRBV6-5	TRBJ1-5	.	TGTGCCACCGCGGGGGGACTGGAGCGCAATCAGCCCCAGCATTTT	CATAGGLERNQPQHF
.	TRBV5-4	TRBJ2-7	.	TGTGCCAGCAGCCTTACGGGACTGGTCGAGCAGTACTTC	CASSLTGLVEQYF
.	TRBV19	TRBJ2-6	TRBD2	TGTGCCAGTAGTACCCTGGGACTAGCAGCTTCTGGGGCCAACGTCCTGACTTTC	CASSTLGLAASGANVLTF
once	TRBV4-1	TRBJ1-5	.	TGCGCCAGCAGCCAAGTTAGCGGGGCTACTAATCAGCCCCAGCATTTT	CASSQVSGATNQPQHF
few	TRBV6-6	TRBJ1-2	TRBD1	TGTGCCAGCAGTTACTATCCGGGACAGGGTGCCCATGGCTACACCTTC	CASSYYPGQGAHGYTF
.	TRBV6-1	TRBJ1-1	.	TGTGCCAGCAGTGAAGGCGGACTTAACACTGAAGCTTTCTTT	CASSEGGLNTEAFF
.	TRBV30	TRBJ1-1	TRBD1	TGTGCCTGGCAGACAGGGATGAACACTGAAGCTTTCTTT	CAWQTGMNTEAFF
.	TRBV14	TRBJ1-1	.	TGTGCCTGCGGTGGCCAGGGTGGTGAAGCTTTCTTT	CACGGQGGEAFF
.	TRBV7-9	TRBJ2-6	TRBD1	TGTGCCAGCAGCCGGGACAGGGGGTTCTACTCTGGGGCCAACGTCCTGACTTTC	CASSRDRGFYSGANVLTF
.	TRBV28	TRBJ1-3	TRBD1	TGTGCCAGCAGTCTCTTCGGACAGGGCTCTGGAAACACCATATATTTT	CASSLFGQGSGNTIYF
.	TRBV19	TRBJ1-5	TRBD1	TGTGCCAGTACCCGGACAGGGGGAAATCAGCCCCAGCATTTT	CASTRTGGNQPQHF
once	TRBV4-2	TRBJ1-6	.	TGTGCCAGCAGCCAAGACGCGGTCAGGGCACCCCTCCACTTT	CASSQDAVRAPLHF
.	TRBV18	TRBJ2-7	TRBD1	TGTGCCAGCTCGGTCGGGGTACAGGGGGGCTACGAGCAGTACTTC	CASSVGVQGGYEQYF
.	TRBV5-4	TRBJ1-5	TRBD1	TGTGCCAGCAGCCCGGGACAGGGTAATCAGCCCCAGCATTTT	CASSPGQGNQPQHF
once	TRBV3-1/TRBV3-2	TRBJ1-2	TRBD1	TGTGCCAGCAGCCAAAGAGGACAGGGGAATGGCTACACCTTC	CASSQRGQGNGYTF
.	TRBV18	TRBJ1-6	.	TGTGCCAGCTCACCGACAGAGCTTAATTCACCCCTCCACTTT	CASSPTELNSPLHF
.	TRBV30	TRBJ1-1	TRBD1	TGTGCCTGGAGGGGACAGTCCGACACTGAAGCTTTCTTT	CAWRGQSDTEAFF
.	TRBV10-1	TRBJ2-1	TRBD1	TGCGCCAGCAGCCGGGACAGTATGTCATCCTACAATGAGCAGTTCTTC	CASSRDSMSSYNEQFF
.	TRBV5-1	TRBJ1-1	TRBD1	TGCGCCAGCAGCTCGGGACAGACTTTTGAAGCTTTCTTT	CASSSGQTFEAFF
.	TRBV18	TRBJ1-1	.	TGTGCCAGCCAACGGGAGACTGAAGCTTTCTTT	CASQRETEAFF
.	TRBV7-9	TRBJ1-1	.	TGTGCCAGCAGCTTCACACAGGCTCGGGGGGAAGCTTTCTTT	CASSFTQARGEAFF
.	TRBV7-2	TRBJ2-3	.	TGTGCCAGCAGCTTAGCGGGATGGGGGGTAACAGATACGCAGTATTTT	CASSLAGWGVTDTQYF
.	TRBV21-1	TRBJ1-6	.	TGTGCCAGCAGCAAAGGCAGGAGGGGCCGGCAGGGCTCCTATAATTCACCCCTCCACTTT	CASSKGRRGRQGSYNSPLHF
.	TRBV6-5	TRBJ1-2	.	TGTGCCAGCAGGGAGACAGGCAAGGGTGGCTACACCTTC	CASRETGKGGYTF
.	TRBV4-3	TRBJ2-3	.	TGCGCCAGCAGCCAAGAACCGGGACACTTCGTCACAGATACGCAGTATTTT	CASSQEPGHFVTDTQYF
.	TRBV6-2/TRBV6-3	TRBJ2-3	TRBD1	TGTGCCAGCAGTTACCCCCCGGGACAGGGGAAAGAGGATACGCAGTATTTT	CASSYPPGQGKEDTQYF
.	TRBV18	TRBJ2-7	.	TGTGCCAGCTCACCACAGGCAGGGATCTCCTACGAGCAGTACTTC	CASSPQAGISYEQYF
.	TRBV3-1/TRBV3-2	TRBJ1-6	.	TGTGCCAGCAGCCAAGATTATGCGAGCCCAAATTCACCCCTCCACTTT	CASSQDYASPNSPLHF
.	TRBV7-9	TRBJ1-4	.	TGTGCCAGCAGGGCGGGCTTGGGTGAAAAACTGTTTTTT	CASRAGLGEKLFF
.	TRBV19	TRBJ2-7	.	TGTGCCAGTAGTAGGTTCAGGGGCGGCTACGAGCAGTACTTC	CASSRFRGGYEQYF
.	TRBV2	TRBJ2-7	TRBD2	TGTGCCAGCACGAGATTAGCGGGGGGGCCGTCCGAGCAGTACTTC	CASTRLAGGPSEQYF
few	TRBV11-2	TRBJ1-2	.	TGTGCCAGCAGCTTAGGCAGGGATGGCTACACCTTC	CASSLGRDGYTF
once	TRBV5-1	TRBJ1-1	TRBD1	TGCGCCAGCAGCTTGGTATTCGGACAGGGGGGTACTGAAGCTTTCTTT	CASSLVFGQGGTEAFF
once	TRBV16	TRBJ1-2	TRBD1	TGTGCCAGCAGCCGGGGACAGGCTAACTATGGCTACACCTTC	CASSRGQANYGYTF
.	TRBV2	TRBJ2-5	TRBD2	TGTGCCAGCACAAATAGCGGGGGGCGGCAAGAGACCCAGTACTTC	CASTNSGGRQETQYF
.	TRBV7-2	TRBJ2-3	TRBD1	TGTGCCAGCAGCCCCGGACAGGCCACAGATACGCAGTATTTT	CASSPGQATDTQYF
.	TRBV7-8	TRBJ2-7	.	TGTGCCAGCAGCTACGACAGGTCTGTGGGCGAGCAGTACTTC	CASSYDRSVGEQYF
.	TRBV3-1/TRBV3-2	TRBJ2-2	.	TGTGCCAGCAGATCGCGGGCGAACACCGGGGAGCTGTTTTTT	CASRSRANTGELFF
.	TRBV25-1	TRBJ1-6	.	TGTGCCAGCAGTGGTAGATGGGGAGGGTTGTCACCCCTCCACTTT	CASSGRWGGLSPLHF
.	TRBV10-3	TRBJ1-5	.	TGTGCCATCAGTGAGTACGGGAATCAGCCCCAGCATTTT	CAISEYGNQPQHF
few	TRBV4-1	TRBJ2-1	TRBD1	TGCGCCAGCAGCCCGACTCCCGCAGGGGGTGTCTACAATGAGCAGTTCTTC	CASSPTPAGGVYNEQFF